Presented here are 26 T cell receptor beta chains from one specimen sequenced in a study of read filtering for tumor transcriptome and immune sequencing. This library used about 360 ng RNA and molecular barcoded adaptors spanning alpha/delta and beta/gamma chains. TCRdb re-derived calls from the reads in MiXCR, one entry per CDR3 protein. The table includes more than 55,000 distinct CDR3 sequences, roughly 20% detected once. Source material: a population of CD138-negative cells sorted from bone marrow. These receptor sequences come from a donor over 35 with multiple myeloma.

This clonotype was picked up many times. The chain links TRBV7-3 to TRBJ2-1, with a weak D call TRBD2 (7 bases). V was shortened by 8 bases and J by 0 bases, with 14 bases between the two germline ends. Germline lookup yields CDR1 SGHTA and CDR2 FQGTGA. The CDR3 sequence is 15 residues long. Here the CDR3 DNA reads TGTGCCAGCTCGGGGGGCCCGAGCTCCTACAATGAGCAGTTCTTC. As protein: CASSGGPSSYNEQFF.

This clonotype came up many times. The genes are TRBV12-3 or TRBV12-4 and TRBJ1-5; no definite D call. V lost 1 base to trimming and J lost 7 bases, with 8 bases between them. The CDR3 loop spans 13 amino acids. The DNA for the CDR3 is TGTGCCAGCAGTTTAGGCCCAGAGCAGCCCCAGCATTTT. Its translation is CASSLGPEQPQHF.

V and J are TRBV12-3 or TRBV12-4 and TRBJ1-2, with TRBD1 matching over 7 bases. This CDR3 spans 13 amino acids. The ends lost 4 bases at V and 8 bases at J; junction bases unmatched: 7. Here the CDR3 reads CASSSGQVMGYTF. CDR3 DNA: TGTGCCAGCAGTTCTGGACAGGTCATGGGCTACACCTTC.

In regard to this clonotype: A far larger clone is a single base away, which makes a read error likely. The CDR3 protein is CASSLGHSSYSEQFF. The CDR3 DNA reads TGTGCCAGCAGCTTGGGACACAGCTCCTACAGTGAGCAGTTCTTC. The J gene is TRBJ2-1, the V gene TRBV7-9; TRBD1 might be the D (6 bases). Germline loops: CDR1 SEHNR, CDR2 FQNEAQ (reference sequence). This CDR3 has 15 amino acids.

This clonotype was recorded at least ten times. In DNA, the CDR3 is TGCAGCGTTAACTCTCGGACTAGCGGGAGCTTTGAGCAGTTCTTC. Translated: CSVNSRTSGSFEQFF. The genes are TRBV29-1 and TRBJ2-1, with 13 bases fitting TRBD2. CDR1 SQVTM and CDR2 ANQGSEA come from the germline V gene. The CDR3 totals 15 residues. V dropped 5 bases and J dropped 9; count of bases not matched to a gene: 10.

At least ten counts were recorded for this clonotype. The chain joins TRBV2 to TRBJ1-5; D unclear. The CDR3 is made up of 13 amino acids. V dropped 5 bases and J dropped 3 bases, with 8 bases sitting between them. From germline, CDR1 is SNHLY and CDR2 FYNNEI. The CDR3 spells CASSIEDNQPQHF. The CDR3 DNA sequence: TGTGCCAGCAGTATCGAAGACAATCAGCCCCAGCATTTT.

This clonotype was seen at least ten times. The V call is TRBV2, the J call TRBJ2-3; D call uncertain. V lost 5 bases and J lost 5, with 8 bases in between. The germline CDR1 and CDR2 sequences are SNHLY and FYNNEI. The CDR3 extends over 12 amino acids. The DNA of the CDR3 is TGTGCCAGCAGTATGGCTAGAGATACGCAGTATTTT. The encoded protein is CASSMARDTQYF. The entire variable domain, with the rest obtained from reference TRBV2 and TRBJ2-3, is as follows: EPEVTQTPSHQVTQMGQEVILRCVPISNHLYFYWYRQILGQKVEFLVSFYNNEISEKSEIFDDQFSVERPDGSNFTLKIRSTKLEDSAMYFCASSMARDTQYFGPGTRLTVL.

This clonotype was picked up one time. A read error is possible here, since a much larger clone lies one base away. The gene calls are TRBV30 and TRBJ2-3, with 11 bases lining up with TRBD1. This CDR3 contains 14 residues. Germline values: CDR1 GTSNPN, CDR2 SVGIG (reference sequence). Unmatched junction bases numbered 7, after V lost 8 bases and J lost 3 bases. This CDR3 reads CAPRDRGKTDTQYF. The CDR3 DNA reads TGTGCCCCCAGGGACAGGGGGAAGACAGATACGCAGTATTTT.

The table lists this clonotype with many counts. CDR3 loop: CSVATGRREKLFF. CDR3 nucleotide sequence: TGCAGCGTTGCGACAGGGCGGCGTGAAAAACTGTTTTTT. The rearrangement joins TRBV29-1 to TRBJ1-4, with 7 bases aligning to TRBD1. Germline CDR1 reads SQVTM; CDR2 reads ANQGSEA. This CDR3 has 13 amino acids. V gave up 4 bases and J gave up 7 bases; unmatched junction bases: 6. The full variable domain, completed using reference TRBV29-1 and TRBJ1-4, is SAVISQKPSRDICQRGTSLTIQCQVDSQVTMMFWYRQQPGQSLTLIATANQGSEATYESGFVIDKFPISRPNLTFSTLTVSNMSPEDSSIYLCSVATGRREKLFFGSGTQLSVL.

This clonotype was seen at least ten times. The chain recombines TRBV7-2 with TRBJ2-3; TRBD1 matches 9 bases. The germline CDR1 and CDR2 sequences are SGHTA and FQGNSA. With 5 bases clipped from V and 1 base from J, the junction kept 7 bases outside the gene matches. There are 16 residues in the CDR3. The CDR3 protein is CASSGNRDRGTDTQYF. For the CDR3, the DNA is TGTGCCAGCAGCGGGAACCGGGACAGGGGCACAGATACGCAGTATTTT.

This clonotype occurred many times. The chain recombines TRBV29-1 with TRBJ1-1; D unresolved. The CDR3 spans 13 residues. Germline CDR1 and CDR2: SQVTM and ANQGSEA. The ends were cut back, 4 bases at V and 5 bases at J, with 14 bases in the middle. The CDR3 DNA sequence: TGCAGCGTTGTGTCGGGTTTTGTGACTGAAGCTTTCTTT. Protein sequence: CSVVSGFVTEAFF.

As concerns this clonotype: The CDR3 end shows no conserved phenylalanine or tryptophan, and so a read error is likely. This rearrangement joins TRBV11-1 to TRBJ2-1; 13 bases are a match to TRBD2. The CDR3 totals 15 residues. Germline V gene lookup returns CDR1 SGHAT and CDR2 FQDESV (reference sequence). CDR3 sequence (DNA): TGTGCCGGCAGCGTGGGACTAGCGGGGAGAAATGAGCAGTTCATC. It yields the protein CAGSVGLAGRNEQFI.

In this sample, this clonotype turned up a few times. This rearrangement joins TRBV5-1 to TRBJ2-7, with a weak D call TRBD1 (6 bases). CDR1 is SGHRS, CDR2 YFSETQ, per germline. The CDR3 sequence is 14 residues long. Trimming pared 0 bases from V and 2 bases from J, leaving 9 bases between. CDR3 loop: CASSLDRATYEQYF. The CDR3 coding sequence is TGCGCCAGCAGCTTGGACAGGGCGACCTACGAGCAGTACTTC.

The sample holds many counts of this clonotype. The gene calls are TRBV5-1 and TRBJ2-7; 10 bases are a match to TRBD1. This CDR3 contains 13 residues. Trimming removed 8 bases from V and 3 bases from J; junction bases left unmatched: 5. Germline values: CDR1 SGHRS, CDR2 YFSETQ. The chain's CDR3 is CASTGTGVYEQYF. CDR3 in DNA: TGCGCCAGTACCGGGACAGGGGTCTACGAGCAGTACTTC.

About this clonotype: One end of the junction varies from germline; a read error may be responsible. CDR3 nucleotide sequence: TGCACCACCCGTGACCCCTATTCCGATGAGCAGTTCTTC. Translating gives CTTRDPYSDEQFF. This chain joins TRBV24-1 and TRBJ2-1; D call uncertain. Germline CDR1 and CDR2: KGHDR and SFDVKD. The CDR3 length is 13 residues.

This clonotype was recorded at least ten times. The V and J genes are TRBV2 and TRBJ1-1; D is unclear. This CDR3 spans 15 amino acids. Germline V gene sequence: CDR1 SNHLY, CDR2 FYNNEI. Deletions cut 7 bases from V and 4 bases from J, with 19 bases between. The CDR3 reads CASTSQDPGVTEAFF. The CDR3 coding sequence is TGTGCCAGCACGTCCCAGGACCCCGGAGTCACTGAAGCTTTCTTT.

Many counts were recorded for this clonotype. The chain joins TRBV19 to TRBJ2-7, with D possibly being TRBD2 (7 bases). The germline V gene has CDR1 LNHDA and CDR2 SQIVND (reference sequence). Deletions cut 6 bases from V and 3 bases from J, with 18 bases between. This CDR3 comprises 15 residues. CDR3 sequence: CASSQGLAESYEQYF. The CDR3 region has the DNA TGTGCCAGTAGCCAGGGGCTAGCGGAAAGCTACGAGCAGTACTTC.

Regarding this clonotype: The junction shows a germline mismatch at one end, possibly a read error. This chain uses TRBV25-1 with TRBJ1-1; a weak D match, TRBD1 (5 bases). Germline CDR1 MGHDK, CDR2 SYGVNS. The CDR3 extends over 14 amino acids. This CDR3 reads CASSESTWGTEALF. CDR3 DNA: TGTGCCAGCAGTGAATCTACATGGGGCACTGAAGCTCTCTTT.

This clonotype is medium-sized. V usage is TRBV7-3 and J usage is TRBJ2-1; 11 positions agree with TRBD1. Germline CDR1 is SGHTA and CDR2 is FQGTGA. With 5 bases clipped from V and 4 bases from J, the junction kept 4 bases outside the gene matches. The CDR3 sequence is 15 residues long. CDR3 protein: CASSPGTGGYNEQFF. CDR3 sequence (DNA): TGTGCCAGCAGCCCCGGGACAGGGGGTTACAATGAGCAGTTCTTC.

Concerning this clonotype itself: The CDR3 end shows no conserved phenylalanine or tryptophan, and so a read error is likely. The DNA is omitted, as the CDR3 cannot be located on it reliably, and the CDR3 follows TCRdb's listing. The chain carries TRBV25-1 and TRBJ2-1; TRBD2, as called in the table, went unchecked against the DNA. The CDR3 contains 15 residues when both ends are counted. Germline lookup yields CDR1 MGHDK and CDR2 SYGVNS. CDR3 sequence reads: CAVGGGGAQYNEQSL.

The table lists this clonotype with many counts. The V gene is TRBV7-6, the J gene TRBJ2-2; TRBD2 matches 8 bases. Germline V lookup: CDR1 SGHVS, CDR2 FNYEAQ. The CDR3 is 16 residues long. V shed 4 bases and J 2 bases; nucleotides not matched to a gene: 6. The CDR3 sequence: CASSSGGARNTGELFF. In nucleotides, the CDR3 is TGTGCCAGCAGCTCCGGGGGGGCTCGCAACACCGGGGAGCTGTTTTTT.

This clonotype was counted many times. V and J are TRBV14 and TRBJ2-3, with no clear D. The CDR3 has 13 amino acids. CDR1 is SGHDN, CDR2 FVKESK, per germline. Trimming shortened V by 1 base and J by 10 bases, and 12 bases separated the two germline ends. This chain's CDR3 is CASSQGPAAPQYF. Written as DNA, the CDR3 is TGTGCCAGCAGCCAAGGGCCAGCAGCACCGCAGTATTTT.

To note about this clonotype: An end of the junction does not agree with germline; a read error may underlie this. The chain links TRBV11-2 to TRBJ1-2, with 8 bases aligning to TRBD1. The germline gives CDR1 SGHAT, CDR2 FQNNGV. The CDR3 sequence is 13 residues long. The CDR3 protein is CASRLAGGLGYTF. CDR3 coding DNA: TGTGCCAGCAGGTTAGCAGGGGGCCTTGGCTACACCTTC. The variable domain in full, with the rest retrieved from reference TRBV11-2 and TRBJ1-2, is EAGVAQSPRYKIIEKRQSVAFWCNPISGHATLYWYQQILGQGPKLLIQFQNNGVVDDSQLPKDRFSAERLKGVDSTLKIQPAKLEDSAVYLCASRLAGGLGYTFGSGTRLTVV.

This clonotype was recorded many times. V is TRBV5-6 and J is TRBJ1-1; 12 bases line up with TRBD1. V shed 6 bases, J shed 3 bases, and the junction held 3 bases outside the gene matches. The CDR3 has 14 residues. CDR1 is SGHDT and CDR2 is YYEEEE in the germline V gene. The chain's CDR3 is CASTGDRGHTEAFF. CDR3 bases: TGTGCCAGCACCGGGGACAGGGGGCACACTGAAGCTTTCTTT.

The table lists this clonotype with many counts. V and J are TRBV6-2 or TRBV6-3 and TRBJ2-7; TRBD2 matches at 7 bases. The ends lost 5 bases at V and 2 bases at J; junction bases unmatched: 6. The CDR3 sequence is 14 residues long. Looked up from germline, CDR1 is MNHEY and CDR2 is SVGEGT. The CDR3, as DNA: TGTGCCAGCAGTCTGCGGGGGAACGCCTACGAGCAGTACTTC. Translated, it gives CASSLRGNAYEQYF.

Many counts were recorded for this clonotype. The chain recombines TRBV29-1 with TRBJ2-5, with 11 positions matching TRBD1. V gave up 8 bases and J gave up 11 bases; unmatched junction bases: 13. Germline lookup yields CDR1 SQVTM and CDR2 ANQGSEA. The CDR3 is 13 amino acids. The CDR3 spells CSFNGGQGGGQYF. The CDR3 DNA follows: TGCAGCTTCAACGGGGGACAGGGGGGAGGACAGTACTTC. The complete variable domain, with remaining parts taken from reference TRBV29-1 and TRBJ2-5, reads SAVISQKPSRDICQRGTSLTIQCQVDSQVTMMFWYRQQPGQSLTLIATANQGSEATYESGFVIDKFPISRPNLTFSTLTVSNMSPEDSSIYLCSFNGGQGGGQYFGPGTRLLVL.